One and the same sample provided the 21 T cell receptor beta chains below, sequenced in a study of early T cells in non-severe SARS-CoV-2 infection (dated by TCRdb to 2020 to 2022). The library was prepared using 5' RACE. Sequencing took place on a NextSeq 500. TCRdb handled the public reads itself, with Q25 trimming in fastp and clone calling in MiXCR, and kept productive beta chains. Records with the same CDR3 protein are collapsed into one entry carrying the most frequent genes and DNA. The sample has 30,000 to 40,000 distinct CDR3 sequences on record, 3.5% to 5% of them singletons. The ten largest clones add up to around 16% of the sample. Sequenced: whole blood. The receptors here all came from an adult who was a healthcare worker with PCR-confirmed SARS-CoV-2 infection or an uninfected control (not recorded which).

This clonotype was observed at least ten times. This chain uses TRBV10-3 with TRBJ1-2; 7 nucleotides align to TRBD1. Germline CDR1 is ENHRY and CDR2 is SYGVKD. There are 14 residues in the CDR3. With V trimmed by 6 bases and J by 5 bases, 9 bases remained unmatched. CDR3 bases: TGTGCCATCAGAGGGACAGATCAATCATATGGCTACACCTTC. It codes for CAIRGTDQSYGYTF.

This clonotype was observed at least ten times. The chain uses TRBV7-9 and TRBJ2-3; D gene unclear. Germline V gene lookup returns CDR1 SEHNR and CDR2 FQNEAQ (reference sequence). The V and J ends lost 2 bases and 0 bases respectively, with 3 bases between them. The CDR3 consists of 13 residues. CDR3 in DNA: TGTGCCAGCAGCTTACCCAGCACAGATACGCAGTATTTT. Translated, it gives CASSLPSTDTQYF.

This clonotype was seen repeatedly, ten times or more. The chain's CDR3 is CASRLGIGTDSYNEQFF. The CDR3 nucleotides read TGTGCAAGTCGCTTAGGAATAGGGACCGACTCCTACAATGAGCAGTTCTTC. V gene TRBV12-2 combines with J gene TRBJ2-1; TRBD1 is taken as the D call from the table, unchecked against the DNA. TRBV12-2 is a recognized pseudogene. The length of the CDR3 is 17 residues.

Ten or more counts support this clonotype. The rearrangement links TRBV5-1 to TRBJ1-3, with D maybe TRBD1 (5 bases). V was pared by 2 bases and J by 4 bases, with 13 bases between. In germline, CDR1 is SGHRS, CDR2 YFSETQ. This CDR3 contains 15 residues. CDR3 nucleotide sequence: TGCGCCAGCAGCTTACACCAGGGTCCCGGAAACACCATATATTTT. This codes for CASSLHQGPGNTIYF.

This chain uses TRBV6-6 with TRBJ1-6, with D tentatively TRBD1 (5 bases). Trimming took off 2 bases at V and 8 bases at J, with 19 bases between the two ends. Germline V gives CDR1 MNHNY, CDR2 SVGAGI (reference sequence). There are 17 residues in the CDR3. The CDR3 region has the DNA TGTGCCAGCAGTTACGACGCCGGGACTCGGGAGCATTCACCCCTCCACTTT. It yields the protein CASSYDAGTREHSPLHF.

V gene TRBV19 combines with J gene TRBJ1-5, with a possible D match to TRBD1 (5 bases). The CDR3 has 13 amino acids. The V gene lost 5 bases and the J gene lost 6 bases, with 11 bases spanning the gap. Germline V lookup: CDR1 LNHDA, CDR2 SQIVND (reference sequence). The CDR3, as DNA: TGTGCCAGTAGTCTCGACAGTAGTCAGCCCCAGCATTTT. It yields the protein CASSLDSSQPQHF.

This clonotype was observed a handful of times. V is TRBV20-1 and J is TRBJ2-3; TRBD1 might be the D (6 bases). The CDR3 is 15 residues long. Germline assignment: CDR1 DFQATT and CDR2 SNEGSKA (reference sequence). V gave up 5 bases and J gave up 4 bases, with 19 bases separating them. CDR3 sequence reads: CSAEDGQSLPDTQYF. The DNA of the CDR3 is TGCAGTGCTGAGGACGGACAGTCACTTCCAGATACGCAGTATTTT.

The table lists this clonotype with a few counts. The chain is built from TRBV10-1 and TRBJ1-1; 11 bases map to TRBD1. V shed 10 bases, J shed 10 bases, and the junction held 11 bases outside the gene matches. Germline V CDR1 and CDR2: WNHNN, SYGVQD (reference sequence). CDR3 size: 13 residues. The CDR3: CATSRTGGTGAFF. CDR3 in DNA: TGCGCCACCAGCAGGACAGGGGGCACCGGAGCTTTCTTT.

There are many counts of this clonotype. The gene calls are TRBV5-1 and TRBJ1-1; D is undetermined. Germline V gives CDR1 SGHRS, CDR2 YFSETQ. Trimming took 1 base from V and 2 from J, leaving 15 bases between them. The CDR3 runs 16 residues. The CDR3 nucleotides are TGCGCCAGCAGCTTGTTAGAGAGAGGTCCTAACACTGAAGCTTTCTTT. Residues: CASSLLERGPNTEAFF. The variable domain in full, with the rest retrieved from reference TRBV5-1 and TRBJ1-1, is KAGVTQTPRYLIKTRGQQVTLSCSPISGHRSVSWYQQTPGQGLQFLFEYFSETQRNKGNFPGRFSGRQFSNSRSEMNVSTLELGDSALYLCASSLLERGPNTEAFFGQGTRLTVV.

In nucleotides, the CDR3 is TGTGCCAGCTCTCAAAATTCCCAGATGGGGATTTCTGGAAACACCATATATTTT. Its translation: CASSQNSQMGISGNTIYF. The rearrangement joins TRBV18 to TRBJ1-3; D not resolved. CDR3 length equals 18 residues. Germline V gene data show CDR1 as KGHSH and CDR2 as LQKENI. Trimming stripped 6 bases from V and 1 base from J, with 22 bases between.

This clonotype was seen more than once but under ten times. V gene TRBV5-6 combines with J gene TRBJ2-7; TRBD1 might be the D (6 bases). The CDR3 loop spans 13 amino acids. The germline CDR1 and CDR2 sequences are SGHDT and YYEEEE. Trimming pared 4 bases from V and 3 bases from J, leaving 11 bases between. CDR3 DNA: TGTGCCAGCAGCCAGGGGACGAACTACGAGCAGTACTTC. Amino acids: CASSQGTNYEQYF.

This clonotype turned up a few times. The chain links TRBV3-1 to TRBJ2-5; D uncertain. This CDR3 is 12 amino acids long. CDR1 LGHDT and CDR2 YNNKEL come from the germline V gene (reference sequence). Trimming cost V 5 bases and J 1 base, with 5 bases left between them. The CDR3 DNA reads TGTGCCAGCAGCACTCTCCAAGAGACCCAGTACTTC. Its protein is CASSTLQETQYF.

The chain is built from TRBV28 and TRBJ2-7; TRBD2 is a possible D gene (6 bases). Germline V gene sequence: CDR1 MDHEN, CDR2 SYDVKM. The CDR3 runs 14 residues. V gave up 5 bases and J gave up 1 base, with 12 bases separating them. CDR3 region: CASSPGGLSYEQYF. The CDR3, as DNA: TGTGCCAGCAGTCCCGGAGGGCTTTCCTACGAGCAGTACTTC.

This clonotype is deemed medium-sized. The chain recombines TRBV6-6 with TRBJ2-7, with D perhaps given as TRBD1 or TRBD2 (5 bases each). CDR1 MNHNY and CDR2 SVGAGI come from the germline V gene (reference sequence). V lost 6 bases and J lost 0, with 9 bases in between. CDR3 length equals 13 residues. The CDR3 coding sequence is TGTGCCAGCAGCAGAGGGGTCTCCTACGAGCAGTACTTC. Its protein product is CASSRGVSYEQYF.

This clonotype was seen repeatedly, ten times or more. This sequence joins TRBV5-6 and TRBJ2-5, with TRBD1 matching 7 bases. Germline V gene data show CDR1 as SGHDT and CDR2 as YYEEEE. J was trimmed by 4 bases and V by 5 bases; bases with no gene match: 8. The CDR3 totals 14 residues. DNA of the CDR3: TGTGCCAGCAGTAGGGGGCGGGTTTCAGAGACCCAGTACTTC. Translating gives CASSRGRVSETQYF.

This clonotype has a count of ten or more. CDR3 bases: TGTGCCAGCAGCTCACAGGGGAGTGATTCACCCCTCCACTTT. As protein: CASSSQGSDSPLHF. The chain uses TRBV7-3 and TRBJ1-6; 7 bases align to TRBD1. The CDR3 sequence is 14 residues long. CDR1 SGHTA and CDR2 FQGTGA come from the germline V gene. The junction had 5 bases not matched to a gene; V was cut back by 4 bases and J by 8 bases. Full variable domain (remainder filled in from reference TRBV7-3 and TRBJ1-6): GAGVSQTPSNKVTEKGKYVELRCDPISGHTALYWYRQSLGQGPEFLIYFQGTGAADDSGLPNDRFFAVRPEGSVSTLKIQRTERGDSAVYLCASSSQGSDSPLHFGNGTRLTVT.

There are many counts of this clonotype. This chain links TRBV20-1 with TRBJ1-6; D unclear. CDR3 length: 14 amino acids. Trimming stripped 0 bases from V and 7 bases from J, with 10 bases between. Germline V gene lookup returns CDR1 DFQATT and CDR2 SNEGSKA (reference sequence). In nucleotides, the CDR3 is TGCAGTGCTAGAGAATTCACAGTAAATTCACCCCTCCACTTT. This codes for CSAREFTVNSPLHF.

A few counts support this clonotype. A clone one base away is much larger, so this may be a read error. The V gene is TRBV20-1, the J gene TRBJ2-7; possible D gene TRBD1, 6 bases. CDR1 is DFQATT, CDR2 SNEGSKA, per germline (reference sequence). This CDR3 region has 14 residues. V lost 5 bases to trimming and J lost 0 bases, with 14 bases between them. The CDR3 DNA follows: TGCAGTGCTTATGGACAGCGGAGCTCCTACGAGCAGTACTTC. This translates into CSAYGQRSSYEQYF.

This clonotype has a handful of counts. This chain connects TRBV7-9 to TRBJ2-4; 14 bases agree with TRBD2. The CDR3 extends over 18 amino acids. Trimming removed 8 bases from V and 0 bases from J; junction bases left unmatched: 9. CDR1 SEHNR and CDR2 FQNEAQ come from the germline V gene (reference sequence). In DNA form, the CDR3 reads TGTGCCAGCGGCCCGGGACTAGCGGGGGTGAGAGCCAAAAACATTCAGTACTTC. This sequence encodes CASGPGLAGVRAKNIQYF. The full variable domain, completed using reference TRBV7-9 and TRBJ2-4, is DTGVSQNPRHKITKRGQNVTFRCDPISEHNRLYWYRQTLGQGPEFLTYFQNEAQLEKSRLLSDRFSAERPKGSFSTLEIQRTEQGDSAMYLCASGPGLAGVRAKNIQYFGAGTRLSVL.

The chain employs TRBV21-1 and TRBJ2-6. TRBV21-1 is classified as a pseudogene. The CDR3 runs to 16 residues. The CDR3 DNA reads TGTGCCAGCAGCAAAGTGGGCAGTCCTGGGGCCAACGTCCTGACTTTC. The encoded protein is CASSKVGSPGANVLTF.

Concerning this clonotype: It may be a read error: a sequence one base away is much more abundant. Here the CDR3 reads CANSEDIYEQYF. CDR3 in DNA: TGTGCCAACAGTGAAGATATTTACGAGCAGTACTTC. The rearrangement uses TRBV6-1 and TRBJ2-7; no firm D call. The CDR3 loop spans 12 amino acids. The germline CDR1 and CDR2 sequences are MNHNS and SASEGT.